This T cell receptor beta chain was sequenced during a study of technical replicates of blood from a handful of donors (dated by TCRdb to the late 2010s). To prepare the library, the immunoSEQ multiplex PCR assay was applied. Drawn from immuneACCESS, this table holds only the in-frame rearrangements with V and J called that TCRdb kept. Clones are partly lost; checked studies trace under half to an unresolved V gene and leave the rest unexplained. This sample lists around 80,000 clones; 98% were detected once. The top ten clones comprise approximately 0.15% of the sample. For this chain, trimming is 4 bases at the V end and 1 base at the J end, and the number of junction bases without a gene match is 11. Its CDR3 holds 17 amino acids, cysteine through phenylalanine. Of all the DNA, just the CDR3 is kept, 51 bases in frame from base 1. CDR1 and CDR2 are drawn from the germline V gene (reference sequence): SGHNT, YYREEE.

With regard to this clone: Its antigen is unknown. Within one base of it there is no much larger clone, and no base qualities were kept.

Sequences were obtained from T cells isolated from PBMCs. In this chain, TRBV5-4 is recombined with TRBJ2-1; 7 junctional bases match TRBD2. This clonotype originated in a human donor in good health. The CDR3 has the sequence CASSPQSGGGSYNEQFF. The nucleotide sequence reads as follows: TGTGCCAGCAGCCCCCAATCGGGGGGAGGGTCCTACAATGAGCAGTTCTTC.